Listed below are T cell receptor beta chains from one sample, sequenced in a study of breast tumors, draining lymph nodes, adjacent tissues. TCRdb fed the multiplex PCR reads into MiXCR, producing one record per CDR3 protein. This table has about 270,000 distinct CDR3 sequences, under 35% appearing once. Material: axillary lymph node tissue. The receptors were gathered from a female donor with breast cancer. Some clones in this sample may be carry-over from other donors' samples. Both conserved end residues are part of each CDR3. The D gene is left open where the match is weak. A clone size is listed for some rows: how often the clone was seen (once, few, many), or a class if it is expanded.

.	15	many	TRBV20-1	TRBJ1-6	TGCAGTGCTGAAACAGGCCCGGGCTTAAGATCACCCCTCCACTTT	CSAETGPGLRSPLHF
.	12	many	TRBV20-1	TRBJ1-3	TGCAGTGCGGGGCCCTGGGAAAACACCATATATTTT	CSAGPWENTIYF
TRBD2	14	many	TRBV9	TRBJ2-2	TGTGCCAGCAGCTACGGACTAGCGGGCGGGGAGCTGTTTTTT	CASSYGLAGGELFF
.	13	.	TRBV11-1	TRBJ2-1	TGTGCCAGCAGCTTATCGGACCAAGCTGAACAGTTCTTC	CASSLSDQAEQFF
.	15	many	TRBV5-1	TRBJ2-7	TGCGCCAGCAGCTTGAGTACACAGGGCTTCTACGAGCAGTACTTC	CASSLSTQGFYEQYF
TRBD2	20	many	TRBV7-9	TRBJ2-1	TGTGCCAGCAGCTTAGCGCTAGCTAGCGGGATCGAGTCCTCCTACAATGAGCAGTTCTTC	CASSLALASGIESSYNEQFF
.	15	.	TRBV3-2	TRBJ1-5	TGTGCCAGCAGCTACGAGGGACAGGGCTTGTGGCCCCAGCATTTT	CASSYEGQGLWPQHF
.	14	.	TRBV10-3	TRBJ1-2	TGTGCCATCAGTGAGGCCGGGGCCCGACATGGCTACACCTTC	CAISEAGARHGYTF
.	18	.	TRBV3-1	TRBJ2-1	TGTGCCAGCAGCCAAGCCGGGATCGGGTCGGTTTTCTACAATGAGCAGTTCTTC	CASSQAGIGSVFYNEQFF
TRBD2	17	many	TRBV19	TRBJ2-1	TGTGCCAGTAGATCTGGGACTAGCGGGAGGAGGTACCATGAGCAGTTCTTC	CASRSGTSGRRYHEQFF